The 26 T cell receptor beta chains reported below all come from one sample, sequenced in a study of T cell responses to AZD1222 COVID-19 vaccine. Using immunoSEQ multiplex PCR, the repertoire was profiled, and TCRdb retains in-frame clones only, with some absent. Of 150,000 or so clones detected, approximately 90% appear once; the ten largest clones hold around 3%. The specimen was peripheral blood, collected on day 0 of AZD1222 vaccination. The receptors originated from an adult in good health.

The chain has TRBV6-5 and TRBJ1-2; D may be TRBD1 (5 bases). Trimming removed 5 bases at V and 2 bases at J, with 12 bases between. Germline-derived CDR1 and CDR2 are MNHEY and SVGAGI. The CDR3 is made up of 14 amino acids. The CDR3 spells CASSPTGGNYGYTF. CDR3 DNA sequence: TGTGCCAGCAGTCCGACGGGGGGGAACTATGGCTACACCTTC.

This clone was detected once. The rearrangement uses TRBV7-2 and TRBJ1-3; D uncertain. Germline CDR1 and CDR2: SGHTA and FQGNSA. V lost 5 bases and J 4 bases, leaving 15 bases between the germline ends. The CDR3 is 15 residues long. The CDR3 bases are TGTGCCAGCAGCAACCGGGGAGCGTCCGGAAACACCATATATTTT. Protein: CASSNRGASGNTIYF.

The chain combines TRBV6-2 or TRBV6-3 with TRBJ2-5; a weak D match, TRBD1 (5 bases). The CDR3 runs 17 residues. Germline assignment: CDR1 MNHEY and CDR2 SVGEGT. V was trimmed by 0 bases and J by 5 bases, leaving 19 bases between them. The CDR3 DNA follows: TGTGCCAGCAGTTACTCGACCAACCTTGCTGGGGCCGAGACCCAGTACTTC. Its translation: CASSYSTNLAGAETQYF.

The rearrangement links TRBV28 to TRBJ1-2, with D maybe TRBD1 (6 bases). CDR3 length: 13 residues. The ends were cut back, 2 bases at V and 8 bases at J, with 12 bases in the middle. The germline V gene has CDR1 MDHEN and CDR2 SYDVKM. CDR3 in amino acids: CASSLARGYGYTF. CDR3 nucleotides: TGTGCCAGCAGTTTAGCCAGGGGTTACGGCTACACCTTC.

The rearrangement links TRBV4-1 to TRBJ1-2; D not resolved. V was trimmed by 3 bases and J by 2 bases, leaving 13 bases between them. CDR1 and CDR2 (germline): MGHRA, YSYEKL. The CDR3 loop spans 15 amino acids. The CDR3 region is CASSHEDRRNYGYTF. The CDR3 DNA follows: TGCGCCAGCAGCCATGAGGACCGCCGCAACTATGGCTACACCTTC.

V usage is TRBV28 and J usage is TRBJ1-6; D is perhaps TRBD1 (6 bases). This CDR3 has 12 residues. Per germline, CDR1 MDHEN and CDR2 SYDVKM. V lost 9 bases and J 6 bases, leaving 9 bases between the germline ends. The CDR3 sequence is CASSDSNSPLHF. The CDR3 coding sequence is TGTGCCAGTTCGGACAGTAATTCACCCCTCCACTTT.

V usage is TRBV11-3 and J usage is TRBJ2-1, with TRBD1 matching 10 bases. Germline CDR1 and CDR2: SGHNT and YENEEA. V trimming: 2 bases; J trimming: 3 bases; junction bases outside the gene matches: 4. The CDR3 has 16 residues. CDR3 sequence (DNA): TGTGCCAGCAGCTTATTAGGGGACAGGGGCTACAATGAGCAGTTCTTC. Translation gives CASSLLGDRGYNEQFF.

This clone has a single count. V is TRBV5-6 and J is TRBJ2-7, with D possibly TRBD1 on 6 matching bases. Germline CDR1 SGHDT, CDR2 YYEEEE. The CDR3 consists of 14 residues. V dropped 2 bases and J dropped 3 bases, with 12 bases sitting between them. CDR3 protein: CASSFGQIIYEQYF. DNA of the CDR3: TGTGCCAGCAGCTTTGGACAGATCATCTACGAGCAGTACTTC.

This sequence joins TRBV9 and TRBJ2-1, with D unclear. The V end was cut by 4 bases, the J end by 7 bases, with 12 bases between. The CDR3 contains 13 residues. Germline assignment: CDR1 SGDLS and CDR2 YYNGEE. The CDR3 DNA follows: TGTGCCAGCAGCTTAACACTGGGGAATGAGCAGTTCTTC. This encodes CASSLTLGNEQFF.

The chain couples TRBV7-9 to TRBJ1-2, with D unresolved. Germline values: CDR1 SEHNR, CDR2 FQNEAQ (reference sequence). Trimming took 5 bases from V and 4 from J, leaving 14 bases between them. This CDR3 contains 14 residues. CDR3 residues: CASSDGRGGYGYTF. CDR3 DNA sequence: TGTGCCAGCAGCGATGGACGGGGTGGCTATGGCTACACCTTC.

J is TRBJ1-1 and V is TRBV7-2, with a possible D match to TRBD1 (6 bases). Germline CDR1 is SGHTA and CDR2 is FQGNSA. CDR3 size: 14 residues. V was shortened by 5 bases and J by 6 bases, with 16 bases between the two germline ends. The CDR3 sequence is CASSRGGGIAEAFF. CDR3 DNA: TGTGCCAGCAGCCGTGGGGGGGGCATCGCTGAAGCTTTCTTT. The full variable domain, its missing parts supplied by reference TRBV7-2 and TRBJ1-1, is GAGVSQSPSNKVTEKGKDVELRCDPISGHTALYWYRQSLGQGLEFLIYFQGNSAPDKSGLPSDRFSAERTGGSVSTLTIQRTQQEDSAVYLCASSRGGGIAEAFFGQGTRLTVV.

Only one count was recorded for this clone. J is TRBJ2-5 and V is TRBV13; no clear D. The CDR3 runs 13 residues. V was clipped by 0 bases and J by 1 base, with 3 bases between them. Germline-derived CDR1 and CDR2 are PRHDT and FYEKMQ (reference sequence). The CDR3: CASSLGPQETQYF. The CDR3 coding sequence is TGTGCCAGCAGCTTAGGGCCCCAAGAGACCCAGTACTTC.

The chain links TRBV5-8 to TRBJ2-1; D gene ambiguous. CDR1 is SGHTS and CDR2 is YDEGEE in the germline V gene. The CDR3 covers 15 residues. V was pared by 6 bases and J by 0 bases, with 13 bases between. The CDR3, as DNA: TGTGCCAGCATGCTTACGGTGAGCTCCTACAATGAGCAGTTCTTC. The encoded protein is CASMLTVSSYNEQFF.

The gene calls are TRBV19 and TRBJ2-1; D gene uncertain. V was cut by 5 bases and J by 10 bases, with 24 bases left in between. The CDR3 is 16 amino acids. Germline lookup yields CDR1 LNHDA and CDR2 SQIVND (reference sequence). DNA of the CDR3: TGTGCCAGTAGTGACGGAACCTATTTAATAAGGCAGGAGCAGTTCTTC. Translation gives CASSDGTYLIRQEQFF.

This clone was seen just once. The chain has TRBV4-1 and TRBJ1-5; tentative D call: TRBD1 (5 bases). CDR3 size: 17 residues. The germline V gene has CDR1 MGHRA and CDR2 YSYEKL. V was shortened by 2 bases and J by 9 bases, with 23 bases between the two germline ends. This CDR3 is CASSQNNRDLHGWPQHF. The CDR3 DNA is TGCGCCAGCAGCCAAAACAACCGGGACCTTCATGGGTGGCCCCAGCATTTT.

The rearrangement joins TRBV21-1 to TRBJ2-3; the table assigns TRBD1, which was not confirmed against the DNA. TRBV21-1 is a known pseudogene. The CDR3 covers 17 residues. This CDR3 reads CASSQHRTISSTDTQYF. In DNA, the CDR3 is TGTGCCAGCAGCCAGCACCGGACAATATCTAGCACAGATACGCAGTATTTT.

This rearrangement joins TRBV19 to TRBJ1-2; 8 bases match TRBD1. In germline, CDR1 is LNHDA, CDR2 SQIVND (reference sequence). Germline trimming cut 5 bases from V and 5 bases from J; bases unmatched to any gene: 7. The CDR3 contains 14 residues. Here the CDR3 DNA reads TGTGCCAGTAGTCGGACAGGGCTGGAATATGGCTACACCTTC. Translation gives CASSRTGLEYGYTF.

The chain links TRBV11-2 to TRBJ2-2; D not certain. The V gene's germline CDR1 is SGHAT and CDR2 FQNNGV. V lost 5 bases and J lost 1, with 11 bases in between. The CDR3 is 15 residues long. CDR3 in DNA: TGTGCCAGCAGCACCTCGGACCGGAACACCGGGGAGCTGTTTTTT. It translates to CASSTSDRNTGELFF.

The gene calls are TRBV7-2 and TRBJ1-2; D possibly corresponds to TRBD1 (5 bases). The CDR3 loop spans 15 amino acids. Trimming left V 0 bases short and J 0 bases short, with 8 bases between. CDR1 SGHTA and CDR2 FQGNSA come from the germline V gene. The CDR3 loop is CASSLAWGANYGYTF. The CDR3 region has the DNA TGTGCCAGCAGCTTAGCGTGGGGGGCTAACTATGGCTACACCTTC.

The chain joins TRBV4-3 to TRBJ1-2; D possibly corresponds to TRBD1 (6 bases). The germline V and J ends were trimmed by 1 base and 6 bases, with 15 bases remaining between them. CDR1 LGHNA and CDR2 YSLEER come from the germline V gene. This CDR3 has 15 residues. CDR3 residues: CASSQGSGAANGYTF. CDR3 DNA sequence: TGCGCCAGCAGCCAAGGCTCGGGGGCCGCCAATGGCTACACCTTC.

This clone showed up just once. The V gene is TRBV7-2, the J gene TRBJ2-1, with 7 bases fitting TRBD1. CDR3 length: 13 amino acids. CDR1 and CDR2 (germline): SGHTA, FQGNSA. Germline trimming cut 5 bases from V and 8 bases from J; bases unmatched to any gene: 6. Here the CDR3 reads CASSIRQGDEQFF. Here the CDR3 DNA reads TGTGCCAGCAGCATACGACAGGGCGATGAGCAGTTCTTC. The variable domain in full, completed from reference TRBV7-2 and TRBJ2-1, reads GAGVSQSPSNKVTEKGKDVELRCDPISGHTALYWYRQSLGQGLEFLIYFQGNSAPDKSGLPSDRFSAERTGGSVSTLTIQRTQQEDSAVYLCASSIRQGDEQFFGPGTRLTVL.

V is TRBV4-3 and J is TRBJ1-4; D ambiguous. Germline V gene lookup returns CDR1 LGHNA and CDR2 YSLEER. The CDR3 loop spans 14 amino acids. The ends were cut back, 1 base at V and 4 bases at J, with 7 bases in the middle. CDR3 region: CASSQGVGNEKLFF. CDR3 DNA: TGCGCCAGCAGCCAAGGAGTTGGTAATGAAAAACTGTTTTTT.

V usage is TRBV6-5 and J usage is TRBJ2-5; 7 nucleotides match TRBD1. V shed 0 bases and J 2 bases; nucleotides not matched to a gene: 6. CDR3 length equals 16 residues. CDR1 is MNHEY, CDR2 SVGAGI, per germline. The chain's CDR3 is CASSYSLNRGQETQYF. The CDR3 nucleotides read TGTGCCAGCAGTTACTCTCTTAACAGGGGACAAGAGACCCAGTACTTC.

The chain carries TRBV6-6 and TRBJ1-2; 9 nucleotides agree with TRBD1. This CDR3 spans 15 amino acids. The ends lost 6 bases at V and 7 bases at J; junction bases unmatched: 12. Germline CDR1 MNHNY, CDR2 SVGAGI (reference sequence). The CDR3 DNA sequence: TGTGCCAGCAGCCCCTACCGGACAGGGGACGGTGGCTACACCTTC. Translation gives CASSPYRTGDGGYTF.

J is TRBJ1-1 and V is TRBV18; TRBD1 aligns across 7 bases. Germline CDR1 KGHSH, CDR2 LQKENI. This CDR3 has 15 amino acids. V gave up 2 bases and J gave up 5 bases; unmatched junction bases: 8. The CDR3 coding sequence is TGTGCCAGCTCACCAAACTCAGGGGGAGGGACTGAAGCTTTCTTT. This gives the protein CASSPNSGGGTEAFF. The variable domain in full, completed from reference TRBV18 and TRBJ1-1, reads NAGVMQNPRHLVRRRGQEARLRCSPMKGHSHVYWYRQLPEEGLKFMVYLQKENIIDESGMPKERFSAEFPKEGPSILRIQQVVRGDSAAYFCASSPNSGGGTEAFFGQGTRLTVV.

V gene TRBV15 combines with J gene TRBJ1-3; TRBD1 matches 7 bases. The V and J ends lost 2 bases and 0 bases, in that order; junction bases with no gene match: 7. Germline V CDR1 and CDR2: LNHNV, YYDKDF (reference sequence). CDR3 length: 17 amino acids. As DNA, the CDR3 is TGTGCCACCAGCAGATCCAGGACAGGAACCTCTGGAAACACCATATATTTT. This encodes CATSRSRTGTSGNTIYF.